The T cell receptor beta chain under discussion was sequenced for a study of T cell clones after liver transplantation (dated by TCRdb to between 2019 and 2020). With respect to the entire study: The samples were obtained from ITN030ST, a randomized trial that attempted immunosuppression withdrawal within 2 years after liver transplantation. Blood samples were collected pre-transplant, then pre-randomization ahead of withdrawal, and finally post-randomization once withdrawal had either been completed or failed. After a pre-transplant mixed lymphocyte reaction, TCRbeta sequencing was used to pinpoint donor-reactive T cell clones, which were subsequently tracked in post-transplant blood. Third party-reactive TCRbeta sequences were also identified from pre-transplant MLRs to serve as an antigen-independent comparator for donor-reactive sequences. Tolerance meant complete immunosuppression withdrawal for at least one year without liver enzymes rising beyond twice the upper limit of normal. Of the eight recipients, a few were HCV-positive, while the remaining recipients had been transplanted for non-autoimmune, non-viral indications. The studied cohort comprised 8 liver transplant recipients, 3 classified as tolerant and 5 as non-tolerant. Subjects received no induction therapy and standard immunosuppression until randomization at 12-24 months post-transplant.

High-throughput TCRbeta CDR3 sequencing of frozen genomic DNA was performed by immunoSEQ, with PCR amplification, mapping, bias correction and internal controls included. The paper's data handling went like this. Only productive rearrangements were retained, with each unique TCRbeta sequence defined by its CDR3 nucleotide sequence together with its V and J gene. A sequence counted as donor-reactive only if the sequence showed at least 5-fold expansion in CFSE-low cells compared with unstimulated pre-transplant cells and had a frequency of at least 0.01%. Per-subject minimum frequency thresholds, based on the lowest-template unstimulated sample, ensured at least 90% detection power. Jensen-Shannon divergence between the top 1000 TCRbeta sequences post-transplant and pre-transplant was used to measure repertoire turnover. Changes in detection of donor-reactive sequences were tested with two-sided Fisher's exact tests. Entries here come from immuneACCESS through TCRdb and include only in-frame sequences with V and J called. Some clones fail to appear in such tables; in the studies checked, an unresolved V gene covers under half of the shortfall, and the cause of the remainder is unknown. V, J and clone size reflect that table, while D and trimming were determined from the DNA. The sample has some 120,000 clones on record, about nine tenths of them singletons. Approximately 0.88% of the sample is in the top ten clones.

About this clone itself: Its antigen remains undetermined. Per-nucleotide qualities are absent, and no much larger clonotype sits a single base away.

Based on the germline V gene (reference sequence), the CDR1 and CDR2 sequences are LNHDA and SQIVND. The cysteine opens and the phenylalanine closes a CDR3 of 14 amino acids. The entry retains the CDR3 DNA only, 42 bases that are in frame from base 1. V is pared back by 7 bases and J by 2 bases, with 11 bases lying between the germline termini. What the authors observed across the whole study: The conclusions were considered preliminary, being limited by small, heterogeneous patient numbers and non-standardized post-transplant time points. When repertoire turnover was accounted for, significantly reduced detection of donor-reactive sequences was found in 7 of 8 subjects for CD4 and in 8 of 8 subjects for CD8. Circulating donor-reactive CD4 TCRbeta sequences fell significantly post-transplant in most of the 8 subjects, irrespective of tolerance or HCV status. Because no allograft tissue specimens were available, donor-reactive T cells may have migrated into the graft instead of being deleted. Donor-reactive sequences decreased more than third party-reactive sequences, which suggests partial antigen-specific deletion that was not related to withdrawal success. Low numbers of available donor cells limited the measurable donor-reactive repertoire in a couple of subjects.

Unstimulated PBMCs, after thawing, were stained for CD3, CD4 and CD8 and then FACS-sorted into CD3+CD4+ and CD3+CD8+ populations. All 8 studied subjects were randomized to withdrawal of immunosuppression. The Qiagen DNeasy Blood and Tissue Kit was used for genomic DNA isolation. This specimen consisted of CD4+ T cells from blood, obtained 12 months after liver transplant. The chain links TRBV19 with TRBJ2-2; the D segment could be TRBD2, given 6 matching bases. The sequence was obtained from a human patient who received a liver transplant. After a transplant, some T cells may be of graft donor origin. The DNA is TGTGCCAGTAAAGGGACTCAAAACACCGGGGAGCTGTTTTTT. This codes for CASKGTQNTGELFF. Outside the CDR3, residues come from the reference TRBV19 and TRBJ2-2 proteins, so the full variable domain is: DGGITQSPKYLFRKEGQNVTLSCEQNLNHDAMYWYRQDPGQGLRLIYYSQIVNDFQKGDIAEGYSVSREKKESFPLTVTSAQKNPTAFYLCASKGTQNTGELFFGEGSRLTVL.